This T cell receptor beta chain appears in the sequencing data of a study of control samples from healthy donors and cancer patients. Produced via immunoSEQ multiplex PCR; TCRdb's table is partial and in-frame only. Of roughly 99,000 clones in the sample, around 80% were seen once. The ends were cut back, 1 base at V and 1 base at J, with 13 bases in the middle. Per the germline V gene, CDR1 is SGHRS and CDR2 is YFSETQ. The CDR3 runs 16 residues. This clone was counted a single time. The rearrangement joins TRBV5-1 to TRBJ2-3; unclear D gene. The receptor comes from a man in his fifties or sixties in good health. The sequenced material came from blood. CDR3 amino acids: CASSLNVAGGTDTQYF. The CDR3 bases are TGCGCCAGCAGCTTGAATGTAGCAGGTGGCACAGATACGCAGTATTTT.